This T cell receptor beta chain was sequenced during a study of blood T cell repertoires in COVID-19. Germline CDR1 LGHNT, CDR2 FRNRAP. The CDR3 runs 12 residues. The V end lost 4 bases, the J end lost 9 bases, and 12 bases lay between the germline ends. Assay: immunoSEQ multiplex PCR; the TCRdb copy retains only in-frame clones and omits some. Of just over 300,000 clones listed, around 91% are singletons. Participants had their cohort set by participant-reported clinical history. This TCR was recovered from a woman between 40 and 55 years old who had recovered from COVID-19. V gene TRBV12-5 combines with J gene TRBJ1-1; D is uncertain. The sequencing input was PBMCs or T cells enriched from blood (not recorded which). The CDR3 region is CASGWAEGKAFF. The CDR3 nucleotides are TGTGCTAGTGGTTGGGCGGAGGGTAAAGCTTTCTTT.